Detailed here is one T cell receptor (beta chain). This record comes from a study of T cells in Graves' hyperthyroidism and ophthalmopathy. With 6 bases clipped from V and 3 bases from J, the junction kept 7 bases outside the gene matches. CDR1 and CDR2 (germline): SGHTA, FQGNSA. The length of the CDR3 is 15 residues. From RNA transcripts, TCR beta CDR3 regions were amplified. Carried out on the TCR CDR3, a first-round RT-PCR used the HTBI primer set. Via MiXCR, TCRdb re-called the multiplex PCR reads, giving one row per CDR3 protein. The table shows roughly 290,000 distinct CDR3 sequences, with 13% occurring only once.

V and J are TRBV7-2 and TRBJ2-7; 11 bases are shared with TRBD2. Sequencing was performed on blood. The receptor's source is a woman aged 25 to 45 with Graves' hyperthyroidism that later progressed to Graves' ophthalmopathy. The CDR3 loop is CASSSTSGSYYEQYF. CDR3 in DNA: TGTGCCAGCAGTTCTACTAGCGGGAGTTACTACGAGCAGTACTTC.